This T cell receptor (beta chain) was documented in a study of blood T cell repertoires in COVID-19. Background on the study: The cDNA or gDNA used as material had been derived from T cells, B-cell-depleted T cells, or PBMCs.

Here immunoSEQ multiplex PCR was the method, and the copy in TCRdb shows in-frame clones only, minus some. The sample has about 230,000 clones; around 80% are singletons. The CDR3 has 12 amino acids. The V gene's germline CDR1 is MNHEY and CDR2 SVGAGI. V shed 4 bases and J 9 bases; nucleotides not matched to a gene: 4. Sequencing used peripheral blood. The chain employs TRBV6-5 and TRBJ1-1; TRBD1 agrees at 8 bases. This sequence originates from a man aged 35-49 years with active or convalescent COVID-19. CDR3 coding DNA: TGTGCCAGCAGTTCCCAGGGGGCGCAAGCTTTCTTT. It translates to CASSSQGAQAFF.